This paragraph reports one T cell receptor (beta chain). TCRdb re-called the 5' RACE reads with MiXCR, one entry per CDR3 protein. Of some 340,000 distinct CDR3 sequences in the sample, approximately 12% are singletons; the top ten hold roughly 3%. The sample belongs to a study of T cells after yellow fever vaccination. CDR3 length: 15 residues. From germline, CDR1 is SGHRS and CDR2 YFSETQ. The ends were cut back, 5 bases at V and 1 base at J, with 16 bases in the middle. The specimen was CD4+ T cells sorted from PBMCs, collected 45 days after the yellow fever booster vaccination. This sequence originates from a man in his late teens or twenties who received the YFV17D yellow fever vaccine. The rearrangement links TRBV5-1 to TRBJ2-7, with TRBD2 as a possible D gene (5 bases). The chain's CDR3 is CASSNGGSVSYEQYF. Written as DNA, the CDR3 is TGCGCCAGCAGTAATGGAGGCAGCGTTTCCTACGAGCAGTACTTC.